Following are 25 T cell receptor beta chains from one sample sequenced in a study of T cell repertoires in cytomegalovirus infection. Their antigen targets remain unknown. TCRdb ran MiXCR on the reads and lists one entry per CDR3 protein. The data contain fewer than 350,000 distinct CDR3 sequences, approximately 32% of them singletons. Sequencing used cultured PBMCs, obtained from culture after CMV antigen stimulation. The source of these receptors is a human donor in good health (CMV status not recorded). Some clones in this sample may be carry-over from other donors' samples.

The chain has TRBV20-1 and TRBJ1-1; 10 nucleotides match TRBD1. The CDR3 covers 16 residues. Germline V gives CDR1 DFQATT, CDR2 SNEGSKA (reference sequence). V dropped 1 base and J dropped 4; count of bases not matched to a gene: 9. In DNA, the CDR3 is TGCAGTGCTAGAGCCCCTTCAAGGACAGGGGGCACTGAAGCTTTCTTT. The encoded protein is CSARAPSRTGGTEAFF.

A few counts support this clonotype. The chain carries TRBV12-3 or TRBV12-4 and TRBJ2-7; 11 bases match TRBD2. This CDR3 comprises 16 residues. J gave up 3 bases and V 5 bases, and 9 bases lay outside the gene matches. This chain's CDR3 is CASSLGTSGSFYEQYF. As DNA, the CDR3 is TGTGCCAGCAGTCTCGGGACTAGCGGATCCTTCTACGAGCAGTACTTC.

The chain has TRBV12-3 or TRBV12-4 and TRBJ2-7; TRBD1 is a possible D gene (5 bases). The V gene lost 5 bases and the J gene lost 2 bases, with 16 bases spanning the gap. This CDR3 region has 15 residues. The CDR3 protein is CASSPSSGPAYEQYF. The CDR3 DNA is TGTGCCAGCAGTCCCAGCTCAGGGCCCGCCTACGAGCAGTACTTC.

This clonotype was picked up a small number of times. J is TRBJ1-3 and V is TRBV28; D gene ambiguous. This CDR3 comprises 17 residues. Germline V gene sequence: CDR1 MDHEN, CDR2 SYDVKM. Trimming removed 7 bases at V and 2 bases at J, with 21 bases between. CDR3 amino acids: CASNFREAGGPGNTIYF. The CDR3 DNA sequence: TGTGCCAGCAACTTCCGGGAGGCCGGCGGTCCTGGAAACACCATATATTTT. Complete variable domain (other parts from reference TRBV28 and TRBJ1-3): DVKVTQSSRYLVKRTGEKVFLECVQDMDHENMFWYRQDPGLGLRLIYFSYDVKMKEKGDIPEGYSVSREKKERFSLILESASTNQTSMYLCASNFREAGGPGNTIYFGEGSWLTVV.

The gene calls are TRBV18 and TRBJ1-2; 10 bases align to TRBD1. The ends lost 4 bases at V and 8 bases at J; junction bases unmatched: 13. Germline CDR1 and CDR2: KGHSH and LQKENI. The CDR3 spans 16 residues. The CDR3 spells CASSQTGGEAKPGYTF. Written as DNA, the CDR3 is TGTGCCAGCTCACAGACAGGGGGCGAGGCTAAACCGGGCTACACCTTC.

The V gene is TRBV27, the J gene TRBJ2-7; perhaps TRBD1 as D (5 bases). The germline V gene encodes CDR1 MNHEY and CDR2 SMNVEV (reference sequence). V was shortened by 2 bases and J by 0 bases, with 8 bases between the two germline ends. The CDR3 totals 14 residues. CDR3 protein: CASSLRRASYEQYF. The CDR3 DNA reads as TGTGCCAGCAGTTTACGCAGGGCCTCCTACGAGCAGTACTTC.

This clonotype has a handful of counts. The rearrangement links TRBV6-5 to TRBJ1-1; D perhaps matches TRBD1 (5 bases). V dropped 7 bases and J dropped 1 base, with 16 bases sitting between them. The length of the CDR3 is 15 residues. Germline V CDR1 and CDR2: MNHEY, SVGAGI. The CDR3 protein is CASNHWGRGNTEAFF. In DNA, the CDR3 is TGTGCCAGCAATCACTGGGGGAGGGGGAACACTGAAGCTTTCTTT.

This clonotype was counted a few times. The V and J genes are TRBV11-2 and TRBJ2-3; D is possibly TRBD1 or TRBD2 (5 bases each). The CDR3 length is 13 residues. V was trimmed by 3 bases and J by 6 bases, leaving 10 bases between them. Germline lookup yields CDR1 SGHAT and CDR2 FQNNGV. As DNA, the CDR3 is TGTGCCAGCAGCTTTGGGGACCAGGATACGCAGTATTTT. Its protein product is CASSFGDQDTQYF.

V usage is TRBV7-2 and J usage is TRBJ2-4; tentatively, D is TRBD1 (6 bases). The CDR3 covers 13 residues. Germline lookup yields CDR1 SGHTA and CDR2 FQGNSA. Trimming took 4 bases from V and 16 from J, leaving 20 bases between them. The CDR3 sequence is CASSSLGGANCYF. For the CDR3, the DNA is TGTGCCAGCAGCTCATTAGGGGGAGCTAACTGCTACTTC.

This clonotype was recorded a few times. The chain uses TRBV7-2 and TRBJ2-7; TRBD2 aligns across 8 bases. The germline V gene encodes CDR1 SGHTA and CDR2 FQGNSA. The CDR3 runs 14 residues. The V and J ends lost 8 bases and 2 bases, in that order; junction bases with no gene match: 8. CDR3 nucleotide sequence: TGTGCCAGCGCGCGGCGGGGGGTGGCCTACGAGCAGTACTTC. It encodes CASARRGVAYEQYF.

The genes are TRBV20-1 and TRBJ2-7, with 13 bases that match TRBD2. Germline V gene data show CDR1 as DFQATT and CDR2 as SNEGSKA (reference sequence). There are 18 residues in the CDR3. J was trimmed by 2 bases and V by 3 bases; bases with no gene match: 13. The CDR3 region has the DNA TGCAGTGCTAGCCCCCTCGGACTAGCGGGAGTTCAAGCCTACGAGCAGTACTTC. It is translated as CSASPLGLAGVQAYEQYF.

The V and J genes are TRBV10-3 and TRBJ1-2; 8 nucleotides line up with TRBD1. The V segment lost 6 bases and the J segment 3 bases; nucleotides outside the gene matches: 6. The CDR3 consists of 14 residues. Germline loops: CDR1 ENHRY, CDR2 SYGVKD. The CDR3 is CAISETGADYGYTF. CDR3 DNA sequence: TGTGCCATCAGCGAGACAGGGGCCGACTATGGCTACACCTTC.

This clonotype was found a few times. This chain links TRBV7-8 with TRBJ2-3; maybe TRBD1 (5 bases). V lost 5 bases, J lost 2 bases, and 14 bases lay in between. This CDR3 region has 15 residues. Germline assignment: CDR1 SGHVS and CDR2 FQNEAQ. CDR3 coding DNA: TGTGCCAGCAGCCCCCGGACACCATTCACAGATACGCAGTATTTT. This sequence encodes CASSPRTPFTDTQYF.

This clonotype turned up a few times. The V call is TRBV28, the J call TRBJ1-1, with D uncertain. Germline V gene sequence: CDR1 MDHEN, CDR2 SYDVKM. The germline V and J ends were trimmed by 2 bases and 1 base, with 14 bases remaining between them. The CDR3 covers 16 residues. Written as DNA, the CDR3 is TGTGCCAGCAGTTTACGAATCGCGGGCGCGAACACTGAAGCTTTCTTT. Translation gives CASSLRIAGANTEAFF.

The V and J genes are TRBV12-3 or TRBV12-4 and TRBJ2-2, with 9 bases aligning to TRBD1. Losses at the gene ends were 7 bases for V and 7 bases for J; bases not matched to a gene: 4. The CDR3 has 13 residues. The CDR3 region is CASTWTGDGELFF. The CDR3 DNA follows: TGTGCCAGCACCTGGACAGGGGACGGGGAGCTGTTTTTT.

This clonotype appeared a few times. The V gene is TRBV7-9, the J gene TRBJ2-5, with 10 bases identical to TRBD2. V dropped 5 bases and J dropped 4; count of bases not matched to a gene: 13. Germline V gives CDR1 SEHNR, CDR2 FQNEAQ (reference sequence). This CDR3 comprises 17 residues. The CDR3 region has the DNA TGTGCCAGCAGCCACGGAGGTAGCGGGAGGATGAGAGAGACCCAGTACTTC. Encoded protein: CASSHGGSGRMRETQYF.

V usage is TRBV27 and J usage is TRBJ1-5; D possibly corresponds to TRBD1 (6 bases). Looked up from germline, CDR1 is MNHEY and CDR2 is SMNVEV (reference sequence). The CDR3 is made up of 15 amino acids. Trimming removed 6 bases from V and 4 bases from J, with 16 bases in between. The CDR3 DNA reads as TGTGCCAGCAGCGTTCAGGGGCAAGGGAATCAGCCCCAGCATTTT. This encodes CASSVQGQGNQPQHF.

This clonotype was seen just once. This chain uses TRBV5-1 with TRBJ1-1; 8 bases agree with TRBD1. CDR3 size: 14 residues. Looked up from germline, CDR1 is SGHRS and CDR2 is YFSETQ. Trimming took 6 bases from V and 3 from J; bases not matched to a gene: 7. The CDR3 DNA reads TGCGCCAGCACCCTGACAGGGGTGGACACTGAAGCTTTCTTT. Encoded protein: CASTLTGVDTEAFF.

The V gene is TRBV12-3 or TRBV12-4, the J gene TRBJ1-5; the D gene is possibly TRBD1 (6 bases). This CDR3 has 13 residues. V was clipped by 7 bases and J by 7 bases, with 14 bases between them. The CDR3 DNA is TGTGCCAGCACCCGTGGAAGGGGGCAGCCCCAGCATTTT. It translates to CASTRGRGQPQHF.

This clonotype showed up just a few times. The chain uses TRBV5-6 and TRBJ1-2, with D unclear. This CDR3 is 14 amino acids long. The germline V gene encodes CDR1 SGHDT and CDR2 YYEEEE. The ends were cut back, 7 bases at V and 7 bases at J, with 20 bases in the middle. The CDR3 spells CASCMVERVFGYTF. The CDR3 bases are TGTGCCAGCTGCATGGTCGAGCGGGTCTTTGGCTACACCTTC.

The V gene is TRBV2, the J gene TRBJ2-7; D not certain. V was trimmed by 1 base and J by 3 bases, leaving 7 bases between them. Germline V gene sequence: CDR1 SNHLY, CDR2 FYNNEI. This CDR3 is 13 amino acids long. The DNA for the CDR3 is TGTGCCAGCAGTGAAGGGGGTTACTACGAGCAGTACTTC. Protein: CASSEGGYYEQYF.

The chain joins TRBV5-4 to TRBJ2-3; no reliable D call. CDR3 length: 14 amino acids. Trimming pared 8 bases from V and 0 bases from J, leaving 13 bases between. Germline V CDR1 and CDR2: SGHNT, YYREEE (reference sequence). The CDR3 is CASGSPTSTDTQYF. CDR3 nucleotide sequence: TGTGCCAGTGGTTCACCAACTAGCACAGATACGCAGTATTTT.

The chain joins TRBV20-1 to TRBJ1-2; perhaps TRBD1 as D (6 bases). The ends were cut back, 4 bases at V and 6 bases at J, with 24 bases in the middle. The CDR3 length is 16 residues. The germline CDR1 and CDR2 sequences are DFQATT and SNEGSKA (reference sequence). The CDR3 here is CSAIPGTPISGNGYTF. In DNA, the CDR3 is TGCAGTGCTATCCCCGGGACACCTATTTCTGGTAATGGCTACACCTTC.

The chain employs TRBV7-3 and TRBJ2-3, with 13 bases lining up with TRBD2. CDR1 and CDR2 from the germline V gene are SGHTA and FQGTGA. Trimming removed 5 bases from V and 0 bases from J; junction bases left unmatched: 11. This CDR3 comprises 19 residues. The CDR3 bases are TGTGCCAGCAGCCCAGGGCCGGGACTAGCGGGGACTAGCACAGATACGCAGTATTTT. Encoded protein: CASSPGPGLAGTSTDTQYF.

The chain recombines TRBV5-5 with TRBJ1-2; D not resolved. Trimming removed 2 bases from V and 7 bases from J, with 15 bases in between. Germline CDR1 SGHKS, CDR2 YYEKEE (reference sequence). The CDR3 is made up of 14 amino acids. The CDR3 reads CASSFYDGPSGYTF. The CDR3 DNA reads as TGTGCCAGCAGCTTTTATGATGGGCCCTCTGGCTACACCTTC. The complete variable domain, with remaining parts taken from reference TRBV5-5 and TRBJ1-2, reads DAGVTQSPTHLIKTRGQQVTLRCSPISGHKSVSWYQQVLGQGPQFIFQYYEKEERGRGNFPDRFSARQFPNYSSELNVNALLLGDSALYLCASSFYDGPSGYTFGSGTRLTVV.